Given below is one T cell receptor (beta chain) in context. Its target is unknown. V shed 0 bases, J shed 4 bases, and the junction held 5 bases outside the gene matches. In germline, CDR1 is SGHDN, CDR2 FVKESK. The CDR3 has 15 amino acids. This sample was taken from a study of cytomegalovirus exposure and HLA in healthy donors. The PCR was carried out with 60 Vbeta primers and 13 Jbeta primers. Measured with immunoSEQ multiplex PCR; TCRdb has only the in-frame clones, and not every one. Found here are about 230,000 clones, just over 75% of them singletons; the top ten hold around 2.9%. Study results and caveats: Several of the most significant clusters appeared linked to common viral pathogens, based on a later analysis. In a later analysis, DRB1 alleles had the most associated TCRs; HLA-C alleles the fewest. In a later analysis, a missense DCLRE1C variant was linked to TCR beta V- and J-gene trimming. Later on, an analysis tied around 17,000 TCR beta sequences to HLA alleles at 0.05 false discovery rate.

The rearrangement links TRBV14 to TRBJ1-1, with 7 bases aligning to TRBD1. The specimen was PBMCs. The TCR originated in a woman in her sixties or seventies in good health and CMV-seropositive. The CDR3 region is CASSQEGRGVTEAFF. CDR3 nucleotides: TGTGCCAGCAGCCAAGAGGGCAGGGGGGTCACTGAAGCTTTCTTT.